This entry is about one T cell receptor beta chain. The CDR3 loop spans 11 amino acids. The germline gives CDR1 SQVTM, CDR2 ANQGSEA. Trimming removed 6 bases at V and 1 base at J, with 7 bases between. This sample is part of a study of blood T cell repertoires in COVID-19. Assay: immunoSEQ multiplex PCR; the TCRdb copy retains only in-frame clones and omits some. This sample has 150,000 to 200,000 clones, with approximately 95% found just once. The sequence came from a woman aged 55-69 years with COVID-19, enrolled during active disease. V gene TRBV29-1 combines with J gene TRBJ2-7; the D gene is possibly TRBD2 (5 bases). The sequencing input was peripheral blood. Here the CDR3 reads CSVGDSYEQYF. The CDR3 DNA sequence: TGCAGCGTCGGGGATTCCTACGAGCAGTACTTC.